This T cell receptor beta chain is from a study of response to subunit inactivated influenza vaccine. General study findings and limits: The authors offered the suggestion that each seasonal influenza vaccination recruits few new T cells.

The CDR3 contains 13 residues. Germline V lookup: CDR1 MNHEY, CDR2 SVGAGI. The germline V and J ends were trimmed by 2 bases and 2 bases, with 6 bases remaining between them. TCRdb recomputed calls from the RT-PCR reads with MiXCR, one row per CDR3 protein. Of fewer than 800,000 distinct CDR3 sequences in the sample, approximately 14% were seen once. This clonotype has at least ten counts. The antigen remains unidentified. This chain connects TRBV6-5 to TRBJ2-5; D gene uncertain. This receptor was identified in a man in his fifties who received an inactivated influenza vaccine. The sequenced sample was PBMCs from blood, obtained 11 to 12 days after vaccination. The CDR3 loop reads CASSYLSQETQYF. DNA of the CDR3: TGTGCCAGCAGTTACCTCAGTCAAGAGACCCAGTACTTC.